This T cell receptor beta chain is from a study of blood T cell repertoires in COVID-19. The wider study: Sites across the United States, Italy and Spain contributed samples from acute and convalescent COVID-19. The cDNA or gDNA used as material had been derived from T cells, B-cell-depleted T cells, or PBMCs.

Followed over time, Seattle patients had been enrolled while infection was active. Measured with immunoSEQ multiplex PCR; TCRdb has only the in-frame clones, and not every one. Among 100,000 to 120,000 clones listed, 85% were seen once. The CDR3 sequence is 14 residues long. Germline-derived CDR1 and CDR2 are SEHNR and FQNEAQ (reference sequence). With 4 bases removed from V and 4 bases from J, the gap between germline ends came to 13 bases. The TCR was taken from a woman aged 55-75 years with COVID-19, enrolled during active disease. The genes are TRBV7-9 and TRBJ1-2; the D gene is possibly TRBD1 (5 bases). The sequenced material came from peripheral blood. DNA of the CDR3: TGTGCCAGCAGCTCCGAAAGGGGTATCTATGGCTACACCTTC. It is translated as CASSSERGIYGYTF.